The source of this T cell receptor beta chain is a study of response to subunit inactivated influenza vaccine. TCRdb passed the RT-PCR reads through MiXCR, listing each CDR3 protein once. This sample carries a few hundred thousand distinct CDR3 sequences, 20% to 25% of them seen once, and the ten largest clones take 10% to 13%. General study results and limits: Few new T cells, the authors suggested, are recruited by each seasonal influenza vaccination.

On this clonotype itself: Antigen specificity is unknown.

V was clipped by 0 bases and J by 7 bases, with 15 bases between them. Germline V lookup: CDR1 LGHNA, CDR2 YSLEER. There are 16 residues in the CDR3. This specimen was PBMCs from blood, taken about 20 months after vaccination. The chain couples TRBV4-3 to TRBJ2-2; a weak D match, TRBD2 (5 bases). This clonotype was obtained from a man aged 50-75 years who received an inactivated influenza vaccine. The CDR3 is CASSQEVLAAGGELFF. The CDR3 DNA is TGCGCCAGCAGCCAAGAGGTTCTGGCGGCGGGCGGGGAGCTGTTTTTT.